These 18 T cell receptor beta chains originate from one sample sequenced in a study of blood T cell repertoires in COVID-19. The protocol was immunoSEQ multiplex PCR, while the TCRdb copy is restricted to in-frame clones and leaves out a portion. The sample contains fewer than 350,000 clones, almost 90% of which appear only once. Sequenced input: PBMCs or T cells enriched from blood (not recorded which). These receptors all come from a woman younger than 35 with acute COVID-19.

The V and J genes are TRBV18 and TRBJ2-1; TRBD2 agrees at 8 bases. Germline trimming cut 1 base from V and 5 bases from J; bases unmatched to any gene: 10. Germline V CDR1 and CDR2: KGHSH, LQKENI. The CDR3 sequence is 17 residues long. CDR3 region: CASSPLGLGGRNNEQFF. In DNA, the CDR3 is TGTGCCAGCTCACCACTCGGGTTGGGCGGGAGGAACAATGAGCAGTTCTTC.

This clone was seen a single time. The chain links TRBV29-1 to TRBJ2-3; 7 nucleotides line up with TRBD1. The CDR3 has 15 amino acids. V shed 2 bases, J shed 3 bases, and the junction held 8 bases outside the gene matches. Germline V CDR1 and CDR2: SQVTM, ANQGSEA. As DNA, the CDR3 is TGCAGCGTTGAAAGGGGTGTGGACAGGACAGATACGCAGTATTTT. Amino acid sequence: CSVERGVDRTDTQYF.

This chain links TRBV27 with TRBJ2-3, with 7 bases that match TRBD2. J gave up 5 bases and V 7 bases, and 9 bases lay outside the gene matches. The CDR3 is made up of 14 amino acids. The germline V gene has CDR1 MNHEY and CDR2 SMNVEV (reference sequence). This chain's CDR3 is CASIGGGPGDTQYF. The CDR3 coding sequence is TGTGCCAGCATCGGGGGAGGGCCGGGAGATACGCAGTATTTT.

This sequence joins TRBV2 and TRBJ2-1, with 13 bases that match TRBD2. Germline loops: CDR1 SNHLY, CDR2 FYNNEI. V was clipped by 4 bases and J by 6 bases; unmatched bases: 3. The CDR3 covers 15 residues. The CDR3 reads CASSVLAGGPNEQFF. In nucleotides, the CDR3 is TGTGCCAGCAGTGTACTAGCGGGAGGGCCCAATGAGCAGTTCTTC.

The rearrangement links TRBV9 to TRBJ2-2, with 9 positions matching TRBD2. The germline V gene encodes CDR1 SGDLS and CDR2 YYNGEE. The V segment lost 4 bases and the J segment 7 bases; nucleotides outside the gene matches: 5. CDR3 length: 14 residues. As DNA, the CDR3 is TGTGCCAGCAGCCAGGGACTAGCTGTCGGGGAGCTGTTTTTT. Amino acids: CASSQGLAVGELFF.

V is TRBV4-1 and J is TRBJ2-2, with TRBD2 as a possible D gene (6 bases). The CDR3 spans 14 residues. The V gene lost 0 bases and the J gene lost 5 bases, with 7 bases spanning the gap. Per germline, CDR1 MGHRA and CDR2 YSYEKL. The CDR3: CASSQDGGTGELFF. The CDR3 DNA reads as TGCGCCAGCAGCCAAGATGGGGGGACCGGGGAGCTGTTTTTT.

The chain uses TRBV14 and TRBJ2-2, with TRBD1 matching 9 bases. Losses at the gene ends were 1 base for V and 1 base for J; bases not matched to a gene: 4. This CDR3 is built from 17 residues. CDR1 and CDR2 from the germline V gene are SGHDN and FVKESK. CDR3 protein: CASSQVGQGLNTGELFF. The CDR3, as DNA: TGTGCCAGCAGCCAAGTTGGACAGGGGCTGAACACCGGGGAGCTGTTTTTT.

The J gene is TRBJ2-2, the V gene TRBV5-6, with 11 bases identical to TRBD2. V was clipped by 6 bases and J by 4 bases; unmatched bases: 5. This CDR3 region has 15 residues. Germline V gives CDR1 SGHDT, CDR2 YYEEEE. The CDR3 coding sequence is TGTGCCAGCACCCCCGGGACTAGCGGCACCGGGGAGCTGTTTTTT. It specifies CASTPGTSGTGELFF.

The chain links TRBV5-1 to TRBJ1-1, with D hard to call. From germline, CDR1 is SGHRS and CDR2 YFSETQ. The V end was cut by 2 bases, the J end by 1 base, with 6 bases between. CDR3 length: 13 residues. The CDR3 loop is CASSFAGNTEAFF. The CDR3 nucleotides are TGCGCCAGCAGCTTTGCAGGGAACACTGAAGCTTTCTTT. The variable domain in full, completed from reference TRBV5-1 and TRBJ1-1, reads KAGVTQTPRYLIKTRGQQVTLSCSPISGHRSVSWYQQTPGQGLQFLFEYFSETQRNKGNFPGRFSGRQFSNSRSEMNVSTLELGDSALYLCASSFAGNTEAFFGQGTRLTVV.

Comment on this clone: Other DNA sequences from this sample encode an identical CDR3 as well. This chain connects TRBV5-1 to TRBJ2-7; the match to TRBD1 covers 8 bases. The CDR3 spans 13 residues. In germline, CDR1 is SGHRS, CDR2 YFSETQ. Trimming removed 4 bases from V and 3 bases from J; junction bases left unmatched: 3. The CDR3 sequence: CASSTDRGYEQYF. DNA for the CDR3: TGCGCCAGCAGCACTGACAGGGGCTACGAGCAGTACTTC.

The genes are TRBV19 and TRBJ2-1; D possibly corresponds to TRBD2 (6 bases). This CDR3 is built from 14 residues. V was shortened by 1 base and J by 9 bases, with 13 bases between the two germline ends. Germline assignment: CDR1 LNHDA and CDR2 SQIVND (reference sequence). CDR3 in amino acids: CASSIAARRGEQFF. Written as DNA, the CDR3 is TGTGCCAGTAGTATAGCTGCGAGGAGGGGTGAGCAGTTCTTC.

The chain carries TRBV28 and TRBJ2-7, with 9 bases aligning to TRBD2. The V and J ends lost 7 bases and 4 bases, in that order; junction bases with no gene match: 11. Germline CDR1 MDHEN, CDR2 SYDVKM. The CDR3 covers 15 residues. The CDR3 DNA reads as TGTGCCAGCAAAACCGGAGCGGGAGGACTTTACGAGCAGTACTTC. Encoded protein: CASKTGAGGLYEQYF. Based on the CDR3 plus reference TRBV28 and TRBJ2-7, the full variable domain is DVKVTQSSRYLVKRTGEKVFLECVQDMDHENMFWYRQDPGLGLRLIYFSYDVKMKEKGDIPEGYSVSREKKERFSLILESASTNQTSMYLCASKTGAGGLYEQYFGPGTRLTVT.

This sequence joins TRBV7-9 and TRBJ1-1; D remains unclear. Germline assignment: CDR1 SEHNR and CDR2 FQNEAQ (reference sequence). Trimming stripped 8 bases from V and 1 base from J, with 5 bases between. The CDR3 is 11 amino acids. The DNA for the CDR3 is TGTGCCAGCGGGCAGAACACTGAAGCTTTCTTT. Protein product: CASGQNTEAFF. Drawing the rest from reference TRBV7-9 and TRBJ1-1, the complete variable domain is DTGVSQNPRHKITKRGQNVTFRCDPISEHNRLYWYRQTLGQGPEFLTYFQNEAQLEKSRLLSDRFSAERPKGSFSTLEIQRTEQGDSAMYLCASGQNTEAFFGQGTRLTVV.

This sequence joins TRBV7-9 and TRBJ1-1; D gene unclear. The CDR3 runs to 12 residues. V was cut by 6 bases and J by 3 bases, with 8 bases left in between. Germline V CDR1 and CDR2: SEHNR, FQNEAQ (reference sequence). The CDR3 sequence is CASRERHTEAFF. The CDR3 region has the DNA TGTGCCAGCAGAGAGCGGCACACTGAAGCTTTCTTT.

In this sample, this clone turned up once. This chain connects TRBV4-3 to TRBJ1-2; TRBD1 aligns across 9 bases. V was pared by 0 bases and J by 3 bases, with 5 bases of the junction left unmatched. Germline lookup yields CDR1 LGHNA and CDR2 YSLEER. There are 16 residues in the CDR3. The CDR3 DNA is TGCGCCAGCAGCCAAGATGACAGGGGGAAAGACTATGGCTACACCTTC. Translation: CASSQDDRGKDYGYTF.

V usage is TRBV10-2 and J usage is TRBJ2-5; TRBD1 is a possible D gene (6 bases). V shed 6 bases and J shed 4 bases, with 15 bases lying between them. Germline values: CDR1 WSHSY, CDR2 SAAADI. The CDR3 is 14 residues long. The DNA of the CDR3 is TGCGCCAGCAGAAGCTTGGGGGCCCCAGAGACCCAGTACTTC. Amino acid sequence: CASRSLGAPETQYF.

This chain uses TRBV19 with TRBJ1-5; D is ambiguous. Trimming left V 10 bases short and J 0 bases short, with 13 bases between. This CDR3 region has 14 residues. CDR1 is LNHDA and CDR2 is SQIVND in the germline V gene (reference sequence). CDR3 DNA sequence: TGTGCCACACAGACGGAATATAGCAATCAGCCCCAGCATTTT. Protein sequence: CATQTEYSNQPQHF.

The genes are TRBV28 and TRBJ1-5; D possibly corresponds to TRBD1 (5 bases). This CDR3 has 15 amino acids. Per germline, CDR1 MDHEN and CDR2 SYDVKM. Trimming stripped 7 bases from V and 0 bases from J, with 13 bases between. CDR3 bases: TGTGCCAGCACACTAAAGGGGTTTAGCAATCAGCCCCAGCATTTT. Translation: CASTLKGFSNQPQHF.